A single sample gave rise to the 17 T cell receptor beta chains below, sequenced in a study of CD8+ T cells in alopecia areata. Sequencing used cDNA as its template, made by extracting RNA and reverse transcribing it. Profiled with immunoSEQ multiplex PCR; TCRdb holds only in-frame clones, not every one. The repertoire holds roughly 200,000 clones, with 50% to 65% as singletons. Noted treatment: oral pan-JAK inhibitor, 5-10 mg twice daily. The material sequenced was CD8+ T cells sorted from blood, taken at week 24, from a patient treated with tofacitinib. Receptors were obtained from a human donor with alopecia areata.

This chain joins TRBV2 and TRBJ2-7; D assignment may be TRBD1 or TRBD2 (5 bases each). The germline CDR1 and CDR2 sequences are SNHLY and FYNNEI. This CDR3 region has 13 residues. Trimming took off 1 base at V and 3 bases at J, with 7 bases between the two ends. DNA of the CDR3: TGTGCCAGCAGTGAAGGGGACGGCTACGAGCAGTACTTC. This gives the protein CASSEGDGYEQYF.

This chain joins TRBV9 and TRBJ1-6, with unresolved D. The germline V gene encodes CDR1 SGDLS and CDR2 YYNGEE. Deletions cut 4 bases from V and 0 bases from J, with 11 bases between. The CDR3 length is 16 residues. The CDR3: CASSSTWDSYNSPLHF. CDR3 sequence (DNA): TGTGCCAGCAGCTCCACCTGGGACTCCTATAATTCACCCCTCCACTTT.

The genes are TRBV19 and TRBJ2-7; either TRBD1 or TRBD2 may fit D (5 bases each). CDR1 and CDR2 (germline): LNHDA, SQIVND (reference sequence). Between the trimmed V and J ends, which lost 8 bases and 0 bases, there was a span of 14 bases. The CDR3 totals 14 residues. The DNA for the CDR3 is TGTGCCAGTCGGCCGGGGCAGGCCTCCTACGAGCAGTACTTC. It codes for CASRPGQASYEQYF.

This sequence joins TRBV9 and TRBJ2-1, with 11 nucleotides matching TRBD2. Germline V gives CDR1 SGDLS, CDR2 YYNGEE. The ends lost 2 bases at V and 7 bases at J; junction bases unmatched: 5. This CDR3 comprises 15 residues. CDR3 amino acids: CASSVSGGVQNEQFF. The CDR3, as DNA: TGTGCCAGCAGCGTTAGCGGGGGGGTACAAAATGAGCAGTTCTTC.

The chain links TRBV4-3 to TRBJ2-2, with D unresolved. Trimming cost V 1 base and J 3 bases, with 9 bases left between them. The CDR3 covers 15 residues. Germline lookup yields CDR1 LGHNA and CDR2 YSLEER. The CDR3 region has the DNA TGCGCCAGCAGCCAAGTTAAAGGATACACCGGGGAGCTGTTTTTT. It specifies CASSQVKGYTGELFF.

Sample share makes this clone medium-sized. DNA of the CDR3: TGTGCCAGCAGGGAAACAGGGGGAACTAATGAAAAACTGTTTTTT. The encoded protein is CASRETGGTNEKLFF. The chain is built from TRBV7-9 and TRBJ1-4, with 8 bases identical to TRBD1. The J segment lost 1 base and the V segment lost 6 bases, leaving 4 bases of the junction unmatched. The CDR3 has 15 residues. Germline V lookup: CDR1 SEHNR, CDR2 FQNEAQ (reference sequence).

V usage is TRBV29-1 and J usage is TRBJ2-1, with 11 bases that match TRBD2. V gave up 3 bases and J gave up 5 bases; unmatched junction bases: 9. The CDR3 spans 16 residues. Germline CDR1 and CDR2: SQVTM and ANQGSEA. The CDR3 DNA sequence: TGCAGCGTTGAGGGTTCTAGCGGGGGGCTACACAATGAGCAGTTCTTC. Translated: CSVEGSSGGLHNEQFF.

The V call is TRBV2, the J call TRBJ2-7, with D unclear. CDR3 length: 13 amino acids. Germline V gene lookup returns CDR1 SNHLY and CDR2 FYNNEI. Trimming left V 3 bases short and J 4 bases short, with 10 bases between. The CDR3, as DNA: TGTGCCAGCAGTGAGAGCACGGGTTACGAGCAGTACTTC. Its protein is CASSESTGYEQYF.

This clone was seen only a few times. The chain employs TRBV9 and TRBJ2-2, with D possibly being TRBD1 or TRBD2 (5 bases each). V was clipped by 0 bases and J by 1 base, with 10 bases between them. In germline, CDR1 is SGDLS, CDR2 YYNGEE. The CDR3 is 16 residues long. Here the CDR3 reads CASSVGGTGNTGELFF. The DNA of the CDR3 is TGTGCCAGCAGCGTAGGTGGGACGGGGAACACCGGGGAGCTGTTTTTT.

The V and J genes are TRBV10-3 and TRBJ1-2; 9 bases fit TRBD1. Germline CDR1 reads ENHRY; CDR2 reads SYGVKD. The CDR3 spans 15 residues. The J segment lost 4 bases and the V segment lost 0 bases, leaving 3 bases of the junction unmatched. CDR3 protein: CAISESGQGTYGYTF. The CDR3, as DNA: TGTGCCATCAGTGAGTCTGGACAGGGGACCTATGGCTACACCTTC.

The chain recombines TRBV13 with TRBJ2-2; unclear D gene. Germline assignment: CDR1 PRHDT and CDR2 FYEKMQ (reference sequence). Trimming took off 2 bases at V and 6 bases at J, with 22 bases between the two ends. The CDR3 length is 18 residues. CDR3 nucleotide sequence: TGTGCCAGCAGCTTACGGGTTATGTGGTCAGGCCAAGCCGGGGAGCTGTTTTTT. This codes for CASSLRVMWSGQAGELFF.

This clone was seen only a few times. Written as DNA, the CDR3 is TGTGCCAGTAACCCCCAGGGAAACGGGGAGCTGTTTTTT. It is translated as CASNPQGNGELFF. This chain connects TRBV19 to TRBJ2-2, with D perhaps TRBD1 (5 bases). V shed 7 bases and J shed 7 bases, with 13 bases lying between them. Germline CDR1 reads LNHDA; CDR2 reads SQIVND (reference sequence). This CDR3 has 13 residues.

This clone was found a few times. V and J are TRBV9 and TRBJ2-1, with D possibly matching TRBD1 (5 bases). The CDR3 extends over 15 amino acids. The germline V and J ends were trimmed by 0 bases and 0 bases, with 7 bases remaining between them. CDR1 is SGDLS and CDR2 is YYNGEE in the germline V gene. The CDR3 coding sequence is TGTGCCAGCAGCGTAGGACAGAGCTCCTACAATGAGCAGTTCTTC. This gives the protein CASSVGQSSYNEQFF. Variable domain in full (rest from reference TRBV9 and TRBJ2-1): DSGVTQTPKHLITATGQRVTLRCSPRSGDLSVYWYQQSLDQGLQFLIQYYNGEERAKGNILERFSAQQFPDLHSELNLSSLELGDSALYFCASSVGQSSYNEQFFGPGTRLTVL.

V is TRBV29-1 and J is TRBJ1-1, with unresolved D. CDR1 SQVTM and CDR2 ANQGSEA come from the germline V gene. The CDR3 has 11 residues. Trimming removed 0 bases at V and 12 bases at J, with 11 bases between. The CDR3 nucleotides read TGCAGCGTTGAAGATGGCCCGGGTCCTTTCTTT. This codes for CSVEDGPGPFF. Full variable domain (remainder filled in from reference TRBV29-1 and TRBJ1-1): SAVISQKPSRDICQRGTSLTIQCQVDSQVTMMFWYRQQPGQSLTLIATANQGSEATYESGFVIDKFPISRPNLTFSTLTVSNMSPEDSSIYLCSVEDGPGPFFGQGTRLTVV.

In this sample, this clone turned up once. This chain links TRBV27 with TRBJ1-5, with D maybe TRBD1 (6 bases). V lost 0 bases, J lost 8 bases, and 8 bases lay in between. The CDR3 covers 13 residues. Germline V lookup: CDR1 MNHEY, CDR2 SMNVEV (reference sequence). CDR3 region: CASSLSGAEPQHF. The CDR3 nucleotides are TGTGCCAGCAGTTTATCGGGGGCTGAGCCCCAGCATTTT.

This clone has only one observation. CDR3 DNA: TGTGCCAGCAGCTTAGACGTAACAGGTAACACTGAAGCTTTCTTT. Amino acid sequence: CASSLDVTGNTEAFF. V is TRBV7-6 and J is TRBJ1-1, with a tentative D call TRBD1 (5 bases). The germline V gene has CDR1 SGHVS and CDR2 FNYEAQ. This CDR3 spans 15 amino acids. V was trimmed by 1 base and J by 2 bases, leaving 11 bases between them.

This clone was counted a few times. The chain recombines TRBV9 with TRBJ2-2; no clear D gene. Germline loops: CDR1 SGDLS, CDR2 YYNGEE. The germline V and J ends were trimmed by 4 bases and 0 bases, with 13 bases remaining between them. The CDR3 sequence is 16 residues long. The CDR3 loop is CASSPSRSPNTGELFF. The CDR3 DNA sequence: TGTGCCAGCAGCCCCTCGAGGAGTCCGAACACCGGGGAGCTGTTTTTT.